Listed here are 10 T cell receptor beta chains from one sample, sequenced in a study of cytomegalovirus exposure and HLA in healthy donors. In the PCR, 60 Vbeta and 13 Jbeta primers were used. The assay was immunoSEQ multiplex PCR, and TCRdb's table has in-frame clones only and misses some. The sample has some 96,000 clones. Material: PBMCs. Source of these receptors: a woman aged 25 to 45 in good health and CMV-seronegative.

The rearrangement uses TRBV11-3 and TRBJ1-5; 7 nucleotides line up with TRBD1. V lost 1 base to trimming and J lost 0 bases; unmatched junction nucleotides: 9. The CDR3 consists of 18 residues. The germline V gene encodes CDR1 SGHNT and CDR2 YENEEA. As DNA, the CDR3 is TGTGCCAGCAGCTTAGGTGACAGGGTGGGTTATAGCAATCAGCCCCAGCATTTT. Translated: CASSLGDRVGYSNQPQHF.

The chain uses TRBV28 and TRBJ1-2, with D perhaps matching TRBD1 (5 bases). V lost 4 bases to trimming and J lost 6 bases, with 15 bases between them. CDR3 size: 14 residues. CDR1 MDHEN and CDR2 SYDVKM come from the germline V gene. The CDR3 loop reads CASSSPGAWDGYTF. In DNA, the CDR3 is TGTGCCAGCAGTTCCCCTGGGGCCTGGGATGGCTACACCTTC.

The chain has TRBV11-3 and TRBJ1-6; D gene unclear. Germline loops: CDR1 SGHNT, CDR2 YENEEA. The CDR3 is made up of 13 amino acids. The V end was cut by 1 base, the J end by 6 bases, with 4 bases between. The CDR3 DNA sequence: TGTGCCAGCAGCTTAGGAGGTAATTCACCCCTCCACTTT. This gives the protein CASSLGGNSPLHF.

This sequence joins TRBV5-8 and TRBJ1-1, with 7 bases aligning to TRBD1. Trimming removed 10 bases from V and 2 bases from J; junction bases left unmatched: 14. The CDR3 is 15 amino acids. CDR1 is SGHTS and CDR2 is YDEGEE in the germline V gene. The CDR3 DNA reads TGTGCCTGCACAATAGGGACAGATGAAAACACTGAAGCTTTCTTT. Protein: CACTIGTDENTEAFF.

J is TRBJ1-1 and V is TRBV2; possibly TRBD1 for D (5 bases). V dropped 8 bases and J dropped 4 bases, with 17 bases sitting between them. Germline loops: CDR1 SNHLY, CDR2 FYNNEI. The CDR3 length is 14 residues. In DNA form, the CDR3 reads TGTGCCAGCGGGGGGGAGGCTCCCGGCACTGAAGCTTTCTTT. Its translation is CASGGEAPGTEAFF. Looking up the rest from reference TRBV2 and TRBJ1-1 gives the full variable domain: EPEVTQTPSHQVTQMGQEVILRCVPISNHLYFYWYRQILGQKVEFLVSFYNNEISEKSEIFDDQFSVERPDGSNFTLKIRSTKLEDSAMYFCASGGEAPGTEAFFGQGTRLTVV.

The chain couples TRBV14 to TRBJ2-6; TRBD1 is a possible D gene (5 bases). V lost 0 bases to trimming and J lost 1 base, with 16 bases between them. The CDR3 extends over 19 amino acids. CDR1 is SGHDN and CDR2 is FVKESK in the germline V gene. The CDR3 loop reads CASSQDGTGNRSGANVLTF. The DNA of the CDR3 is TGTGCCAGCAGCCAAGATGGAACAGGAAACCGTTCTGGGGCCAACGTCCTGACTTTC.

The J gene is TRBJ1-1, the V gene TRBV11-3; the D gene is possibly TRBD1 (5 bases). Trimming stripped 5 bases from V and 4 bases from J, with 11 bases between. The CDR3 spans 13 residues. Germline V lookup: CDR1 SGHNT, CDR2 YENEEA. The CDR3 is CASSPRGSTEAFF. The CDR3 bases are TGTGCCAGCAGCCCACGGGGGAGCACTGAAGCTTTCTTT.

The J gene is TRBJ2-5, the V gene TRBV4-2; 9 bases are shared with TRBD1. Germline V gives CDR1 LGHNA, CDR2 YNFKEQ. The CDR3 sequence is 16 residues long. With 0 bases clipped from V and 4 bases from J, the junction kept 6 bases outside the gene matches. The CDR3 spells CASSQEATGGLETQYF. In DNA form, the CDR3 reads TGTGCCAGCAGCCAAGAAGCTACAGGGGGCCTAGAGACCCAGTACTTC.

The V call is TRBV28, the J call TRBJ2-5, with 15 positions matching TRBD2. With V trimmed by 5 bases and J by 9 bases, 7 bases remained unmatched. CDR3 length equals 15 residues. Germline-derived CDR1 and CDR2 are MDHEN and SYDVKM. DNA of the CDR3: TGTGCCAGCAGTCCGGGACTAGCGGGGGGACGGGCCCAGTACTTC. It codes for CASSPGLAGGRAQYF.

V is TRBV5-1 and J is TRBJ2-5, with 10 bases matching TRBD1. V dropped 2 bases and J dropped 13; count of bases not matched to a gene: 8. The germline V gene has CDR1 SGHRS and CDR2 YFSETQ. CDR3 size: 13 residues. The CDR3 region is CASSLDRGLRRYF. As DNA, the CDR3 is TGCGCCAGCAGCTTAGACAGGGGGCTAAGGAGGTACTTC.